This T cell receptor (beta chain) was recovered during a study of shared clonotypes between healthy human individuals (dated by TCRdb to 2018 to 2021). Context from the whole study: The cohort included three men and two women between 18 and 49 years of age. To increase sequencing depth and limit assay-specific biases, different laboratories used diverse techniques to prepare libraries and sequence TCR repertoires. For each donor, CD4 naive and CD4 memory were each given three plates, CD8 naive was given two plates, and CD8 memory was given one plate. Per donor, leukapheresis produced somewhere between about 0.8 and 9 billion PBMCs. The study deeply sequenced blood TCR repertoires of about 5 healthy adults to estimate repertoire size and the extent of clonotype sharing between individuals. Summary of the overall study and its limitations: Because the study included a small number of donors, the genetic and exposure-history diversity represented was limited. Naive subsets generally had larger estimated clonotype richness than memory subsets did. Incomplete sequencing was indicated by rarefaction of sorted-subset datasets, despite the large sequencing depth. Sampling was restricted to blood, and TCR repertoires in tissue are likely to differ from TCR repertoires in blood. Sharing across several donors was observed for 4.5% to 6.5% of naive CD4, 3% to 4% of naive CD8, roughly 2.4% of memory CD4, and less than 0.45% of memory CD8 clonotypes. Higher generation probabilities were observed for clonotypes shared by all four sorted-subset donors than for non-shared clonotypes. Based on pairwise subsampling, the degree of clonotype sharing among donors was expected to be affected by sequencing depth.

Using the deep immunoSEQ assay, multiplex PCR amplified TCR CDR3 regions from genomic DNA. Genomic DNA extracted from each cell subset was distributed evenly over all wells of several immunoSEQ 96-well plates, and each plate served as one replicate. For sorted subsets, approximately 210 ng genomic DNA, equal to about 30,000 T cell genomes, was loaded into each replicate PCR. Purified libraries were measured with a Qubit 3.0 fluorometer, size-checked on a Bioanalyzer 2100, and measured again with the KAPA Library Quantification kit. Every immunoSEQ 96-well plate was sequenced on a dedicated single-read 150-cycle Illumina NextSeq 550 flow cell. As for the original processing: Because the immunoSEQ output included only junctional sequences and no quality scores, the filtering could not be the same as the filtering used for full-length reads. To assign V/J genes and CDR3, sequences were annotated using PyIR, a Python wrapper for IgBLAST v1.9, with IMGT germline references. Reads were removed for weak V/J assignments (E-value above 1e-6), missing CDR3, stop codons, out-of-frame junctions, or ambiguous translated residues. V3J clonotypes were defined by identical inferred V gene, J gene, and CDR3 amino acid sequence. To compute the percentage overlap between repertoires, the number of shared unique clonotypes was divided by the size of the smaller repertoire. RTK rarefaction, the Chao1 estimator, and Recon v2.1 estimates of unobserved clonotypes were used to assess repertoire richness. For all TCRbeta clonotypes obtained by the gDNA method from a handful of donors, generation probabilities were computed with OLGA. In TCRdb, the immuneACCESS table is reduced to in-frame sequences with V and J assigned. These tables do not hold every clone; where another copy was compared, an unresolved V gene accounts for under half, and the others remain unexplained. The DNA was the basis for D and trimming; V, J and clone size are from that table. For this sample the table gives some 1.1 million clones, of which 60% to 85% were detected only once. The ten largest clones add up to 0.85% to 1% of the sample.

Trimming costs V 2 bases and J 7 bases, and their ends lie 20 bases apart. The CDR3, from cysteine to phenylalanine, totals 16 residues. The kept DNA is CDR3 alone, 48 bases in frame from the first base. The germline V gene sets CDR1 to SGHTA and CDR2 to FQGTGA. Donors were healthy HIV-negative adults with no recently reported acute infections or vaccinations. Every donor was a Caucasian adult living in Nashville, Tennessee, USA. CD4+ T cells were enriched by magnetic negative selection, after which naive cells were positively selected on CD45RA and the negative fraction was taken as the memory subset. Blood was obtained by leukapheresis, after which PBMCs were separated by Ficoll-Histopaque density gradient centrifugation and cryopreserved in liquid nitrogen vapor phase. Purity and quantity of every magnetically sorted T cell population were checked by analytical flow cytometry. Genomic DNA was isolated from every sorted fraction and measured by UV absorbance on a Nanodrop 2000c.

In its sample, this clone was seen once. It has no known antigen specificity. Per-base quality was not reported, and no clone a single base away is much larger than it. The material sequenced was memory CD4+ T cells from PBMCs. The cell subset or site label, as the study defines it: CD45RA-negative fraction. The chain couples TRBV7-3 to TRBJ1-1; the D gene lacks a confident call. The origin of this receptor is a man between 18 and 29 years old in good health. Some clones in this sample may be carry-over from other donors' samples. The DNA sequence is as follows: TGTGCCAGCAGCTTAGATCCGGCAGCCGGAGGAGGTGAAGCTTTCTTT. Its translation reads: CASSLDPAAGGGEAFF. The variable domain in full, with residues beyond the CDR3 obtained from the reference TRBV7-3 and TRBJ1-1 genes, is GAGVSQTPSNKVTEKGKYVELRCDPISGHTALYWYRQSLGQGPEFLIYFQGTGAADDSGLPNDRFFAVRPEGSVSTLKIQRTERGDSAVYLCASSLDPAAGGGEAFFGQGTRLTVV.